The 32 T cell receptor beta chains listed next were all sequenced from one sample in a study of T cell clonotyping in hematopoietic cell transplantation. TCRdb's table, derived via immunoSEQ multiplex PCR, lists solely in-frame clones and lacks some. This table holds roughly 11,000 clones, roughly 90% found once. Specified time point: recipient sample about 28 days before transplant, after cytoreduction. The starting material was peripheral blood mononuclear cells, obtained before stem cell transplant. The receptors stem from a middle-aged woman with acute myeloid leukemia. Some clones in this sample may be carry-over from other donors' samples.

This chain joins TRBV28 and TRBJ1-2, with unresolved D. V gave up 2 bases and J gave up 2 bases, with 6 bases separating them. CDR3 length: 13 amino acids. Looked up from germline, CDR1 is MDHEN and CDR2 is SYDVKM. The CDR3 loop reads CASSLRWNYGYTF. The CDR3 nucleotides are TGTGCCAGCAGTTTAAGGTGGAACTATGGCTACACCTTC.

The V gene is TRBV19, the J gene TRBJ1-4; D is possibly TRBD1 (5 bases). V lost 5 bases to trimming and J lost 5 bases, with 21 bases between them. Per germline, CDR1 LNHDA and CDR2 SQIVND (reference sequence). The CDR3 is 17 residues long. The CDR3 DNA is TGTGCCAGTAGTTCCCGTTTGCTTAGGGACGGAAATGAAAAACTGTTTTTT. Translated: CASSSRLLRDGNEKLFF. The full variable domain, its missing parts supplied by reference TRBV19 and TRBJ1-4, is DGGITQSPKYLFRKEGQNVTLSCEQNLNHDAMYWYRQDPGQGLRLIYYSQIVNDFQKGDIAEGYSVSREKKESFPLTVTSAQKNPTAFYLCASSSRLLRDGNEKLFFGSGTQLSVL.

The CDR3 sequence: CAWSHLAGADNEQFF. CDR3 DNA: TGTGCCTGGAGCCACCTAGCGGGAGCAGACAATGAGCAGTTCTTC. The chain employs TRBV30 and TRBJ2-1; TRBD2 matches 10 bases. This CDR3 has 15 residues. V lost 3 bases to trimming and J lost 5 bases; unmatched junction nucleotides: 7. Germline V gene sequence: CDR1 GTSNPN, CDR2 SVGIG (reference sequence).

The genes are TRBV7-9 and TRBJ1-4; 11 nucleotides align to TRBD1. CDR1 and CDR2 from the germline V gene are SEHNR and FQNEAQ (reference sequence). V lost 5 bases and J lost 7; bases outside the gene matches: 6. This CDR3 is 15 amino acids long. The CDR3 is CASSPGTGGGEKLFF. The CDR3 coding sequence is TGTGCCAGCAGCCCAGGGACAGGGGGAGGTGAAAAACTGTTTTTT.

The chain combines TRBV30 with TRBJ1-4; D remains ambiguous. Trimming took off 0 bases at V and 8 bases at J, with 4 bases between the two ends. The CDR3 totals 11 residues. In germline, CDR1 is GTSNPN, CDR2 SVGIG (reference sequence). DNA for the CDR3: TGTGCCTGGAGTGTGGGCGAAAAACTGTTTTTT. It codes for CAWSVGEKLFF.

V and J are TRBV7-2 and TRBJ1-1; D unresolved. The CDR3 extends over 11 amino acids. V lost 5 bases, J lost 9 bases, and 10 bases lay in between. CDR1 is SGHTA, CDR2 FQGNSA, per germline. Here the CDR3 DNA reads TGTGCCAGCAGCCTAGGGAGTAAAGCTTTCTTT. Translated, it gives CASSLGSKAFF.

This clone has a handful of counts. The rearrangement joins TRBV11-3 to TRBJ2-2; tentatively, D is TRBD2 (6 bases). Germline lookup yields CDR1 SGHNT and CDR2 YENEEA. Trimming pared 5 bases from V and 2 bases from J, leaving 18 bases between. The CDR3 runs to 17 residues. The CDR3 spells CASSRSGTSYNTGELFF. The CDR3 DNA sequence: TGTGCCAGCAGCCGATCCGGGACTTCATATAACACCGGGGAGCTGTTTTTT.

The V call is TRBV25-1, the J call TRBJ1-1, with TRBD1 as a possible D gene (5 bases). Per the germline V gene, CDR1 is MGHDK and CDR2 is SYGVNS. CDR3 size: 16 residues. Trimming left V 1 base short and J 0 bases short, with 12 bases between. The CDR3 sequence: CASSESQGELNTEAFF. The CDR3 coding sequence is TGTGCCAGCAGTGAATCTCAGGGAGAACTGAACACTGAAGCTTTCTTT.

The rearrangement uses TRBV4-3 and TRBJ2-7; D not resolved. The V gene's germline CDR1 is LGHNA and CDR2 YSLEER. This CDR3 has 14 amino acids. Trimming shortened V by 0 bases and J by 2 bases, and 8 bases separated the two germline ends. The chain's CDR3 is CASSQDLEAYEQYF. The CDR3, as DNA: TGCGCCAGCAGCCAAGACCTCGAAGCCTACGAGCAGTACTTC.

This clone was picked up a small number of times. The genes are TRBV5-5 and TRBJ1-4; 11 positions match TRBD1. The CDR3 length is 16 residues. The V gene's germline CDR1 is SGHKS and CDR2 YYEKEE (reference sequence). J lost 6 bases, V lost 2 bases, and 6 bases had no gene match. The CDR3 DNA follows: TGTGCCAGCAGCTTCTGGGACAGGGGGGGGGATGAAAAACTGTTTTTT. Translated: CASSFWDRGGDEKLFF.

This sequence joins TRBV7-2 and TRBJ2-3; D might be TRBD2 (6 bases). Trimming removed 1 base from V and 6 bases from J, with 17 bases in between. CDR1 and CDR2 (germline): SGHTA, FQGNSA. CDR3 length equals 16 residues. DNA for the CDR3: TGTGCCAGCAGCTTAGTCAGCGGATTTAGCGGTGATACGCAGTATTTT. Protein product: CASSLVSGFSGDTQYF.

The J gene is TRBJ2-1, the V gene TRBV6-5; 10 bases fit TRBD2. The CDR3 loop spans 16 amino acids. With 2 bases clipped from V and 7 bases from J, the junction kept 8 bases outside the gene matches. Germline V gene lookup returns CDR1 MNHEY and CDR2 SVGAGI. The CDR3 loop is CASSYRTSGLQNEQFF. CDR3 coding DNA: TGTGCCAGCAGTTACCGGACTAGCGGACTACAAAATGAGCAGTTCTTC.

The J gene is TRBJ1-2, the V gene TRBV7-9; perhaps TRBD1 as D (5 bases). The CDR3 covers 14 residues. Germline CDR1 and CDR2: SEHNR and FQNEAQ (reference sequence). The V and J ends lost 5 bases and 4 bases respectively, with 14 bases between them. The CDR3 sequence: CASSLPQGLYGYTF. CDR3 DNA sequence: TGTGCCAGCAGCCTGCCCCAGGGTCTCTATGGCTACACCTTC.

The gene calls are TRBV7-6 and TRBJ2-1, with D perhaps TRBD2 (6 bases). The CDR3 runs 14 residues. In germline, CDR1 is SGHVS, CDR2 FNYEAQ. Trimming pared 6 bases from V and 2 bases from J, leaving 11 bases between. CDR3 amino acids: CASSSPGAYNEQFF. CDR3 DNA sequence: TGTGCCAGCAGTTCCCCGGGAGCCTACAATGAGCAGTTCTTC.

This chain connects TRBV7-2 to TRBJ2-7; D gene unclear. Trimming left V 2 bases short and J 5 bases short, with 7 bases between. Germline loops: CDR1 SGHTA, CDR2 FQGNSA. This CDR3 spans 12 amino acids. The CDR3 DNA reads as TGTGCCAGCAGCTTATTTGTCCACGAGCAGTACTTC. Its translation: CASSLFVHEQYF.

The chain uses TRBV7-9 and TRBJ1-6, with a possible D match to TRBD1 (5 bases). Per germline, CDR1 SEHNR and CDR2 FQNEAQ (reference sequence). Trimming removed 8 bases from V and 7 bases from J, with 9 bases in between. The CDR3 length is 12 residues. In nucleotides, the CDR3 is TGTGCCAGCCGGGGGGGGAATTCACCCCTCCACTTT. Translated, it gives CASRGGNSPLHF.

This clone was detected once. The V call is TRBV30, the J call TRBJ1-3; D is undetermined. The germline V gene has CDR1 GTSNPN and CDR2 SVGIG (reference sequence). The ends were cut back, 1 base at V and 3 bases at J, with 4 bases in the middle. The CDR3 contains 12 residues. CDR3 loop: CAWSADGNTIYF. In DNA form, the CDR3 reads TGTGCCTGGAGTGCGGATGGAAACACCATATATTTT.

The chain has TRBV6-7 and TRBJ2-3; weak D call: TRBD2 (7 bases). TRBV6-7 is an ORF; its function is uncertain. The CDR3 consists of 16 residues. Trimming shortened V by 9 bases and J by 2 bases, and 21 bases separated the two germline ends. The chain's CDR3 is CARRGRGGRNTDTQYF. For the CDR3, the DNA is TGTGCCAGAAGAGGGAGGGGGGGCCGTAACACAGATACGCAGTATTTT.

J is TRBJ2-3 and V is TRBV27, with D perhaps TRBD1 or TRBD2 (6 bases each). The CDR3 totals 18 residues. Germline CDR1 is MNHEY and CDR2 is SMNVEV (reference sequence). V lost 5 bases and J lost 4, with 25 bases in between. Here the CDR3 DNA reads TGTGCCAGCAGTCTGCCCGGGGGCGTGGTTAGAGTCGCAGATACGCAGTATTTT. It codes for CASSLPGGVVRVADTQYF.

The V and J genes are TRBV7-8 and TRBJ2-7; 7 nucleotides line up with TRBD2. Germline V CDR1 and CDR2: SGHVS, FQNEAQ. The CDR3 has 13 amino acids. The J segment lost 6 bases and the V segment lost 6 bases, leaving 8 bases of the junction unmatched. DNA for the CDR3: TGTGCCAGCAGAGGGAGGGCCCGGGGCGAGCAGTACTTC. Translated: CASRGRARGEQYF.

The J gene is TRBJ1-1, the V gene TRBV29-1; weak D call: TRBD1 (6 bases). Deletions cut 4 bases from V and 5 bases from J, with 11 bases between. The CDR3 spans 12 residues. Germline loops: CDR1 SQVTM, CDR2 ANQGSEA. CDR3 sequence: CSVGRGKTEAFF. The CDR3 nucleotides are TGCAGCGTTGGGAGGGGGAAGACTGAAGCTTTCTTT.

CDR3 sequence reads: CASSPRMWSPYEQYF. In DNA form, the CDR3 reads TGTGCCAGCAGCCCCCGGATGTGGTCCCCCTACGAGCAGTACTTC. This chain joins TRBV5-6 and TRBJ2-7; D unresolved. V shed 4 bases and J shed 2 bases, with 16 bases lying between them. CDR1 SGHDT and CDR2 YYEEEE come from the germline V gene. This CDR3 is 15 amino acids long.

This clone was found once. The chain has TRBV27 and TRBJ1-2; TRBD1 matches at 9 bases. The CDR3 contains 15 residues. V lost 5 bases, J lost 6 bases, and 10 bases stayed unmatched. CDR1 MNHEY and CDR2 SMNVEV come from the germline V gene (reference sequence). CDR3 coding DNA: TGTGCCAGCAGTCCAAGACCGGGACAGGGCCATGGCTACACCTTC. Its protein product is CASSPRPGQGHGYTF.

The rearrangement links TRBV7-9 to TRBJ2-2; 8 bases fit TRBD1. This CDR3 has 15 residues. The junction had 7 bases not matched to a gene; V was cut back by 4 bases and J by 6 bases. Germline V gene data show CDR1 as SEHNR and CDR2 as FQNEAQ (reference sequence). For the CDR3, the DNA is TGTGCCAGCAGCTCCGGACAGGGAGAGGCCGGGGAGCTGTTTTTT. This gives the protein CASSSGQGEAGELFF.

V is TRBV11-1 and J is TRBJ1-2, with 9 bases aligning to TRBD1. The J segment lost 7 bases and the V segment lost 1 base, leaving 7 bases of the junction unmatched. Germline V gene sequence: CDR1 SGHAT, CDR2 FQDESV (reference sequence). The CDR3 consists of 15 residues. CDR3 amino acids: CASSLEETGGLGYTF. The CDR3 nucleotides are TGTGCCAGCAGCTTAGAGGAGACAGGGGGGCTTGGCTACACCTTC.

This chain connects TRBV7-8 to TRBJ1-2, with TRBD1 as a possible D gene (6 bases). The CDR3 loop spans 14 amino acids. The V end lost 0 bases, the J end lost 8 bases, and 13 bases lay between the germline ends. Germline assignment: CDR1 SGHVS and CDR2 FQNEAQ. DNA of the CDR3: TGTGCCAGCAGCTTAGCGTCCAGGGGTGAAGGCTACACCTTC. Residues: CASSLASRGEGYTF.

This clone was observed a single time. CDR3 nucleotide sequence: TGTGCCTGGAGTGTACAAATGGGAGTAGGAGGCTACACCTTC. Translation gives CAWSVQMGVGGYTF. The chain employs TRBV30 and TRBJ1-2; unclear D gene. The CDR3 contains 14 residues. The V end was cut by 0 bases, the J end by 8 bases, with 16 bases between. Germline V CDR1 and CDR2: GTSNPN, SVGIG (reference sequence).

This clone has just one count. The V call is TRBV11-2, the J call TRBJ1-2; 8 bases agree with TRBD1. The CDR3 spans 13 residues. The V and J ends lost 5 bases and 7 bases, in that order; junction bases with no gene match: 6. From germline, CDR1 is SGHAT and CDR2 FQNNGV. CDR3 DNA sequence: TGTGCCAGCAGCACCCGACAGGGGCTTGGCTACACCTTC. Translating gives CASSTRQGLGYTF.

The rearrangement joins TRBV5-1 to TRBJ2-7, with TRBD2 as a possible D gene (7 bases). The V end lost 4 bases, the J end lost 2 bases, and 19 bases lay between the germline ends. This CDR3 has 16 residues. CDR1 SGHRS and CDR2 YFSETQ come from the germline V gene. CDR3 in amino acids: CASSESGGLSAYEQYF. The DNA of the CDR3 is TGCGCCAGCAGCGAGTCCGGGGGGCTATCCGCCTACGAGCAGTACTTC.

The chain is built from TRBV30 and TRBJ2-7; 10 nucleotides match TRBD1. Trimming at V came to 3 bases and at J to 0 bases, leaving 2 bases not matched to a gene. Germline CDR1 reads GTSNPN; CDR2 reads SVGIG (reference sequence). The CDR3 extends over 14 amino acids. The CDR3 here is CAWRGTGASYEQYF. In nucleotides, the CDR3 is TGTGCCTGGAGGGGGACAGGGGCCTCCTACGAGCAGTACTTC.

The CDR3 DNA follows: TGTGCCAGCAGCGTTCGGCAGGGGGGGCCTGAAGCTTTCTTT. Translated, it gives CASSVRQGGPEAFF. The gene calls are TRBV9 and TRBJ1-1; 7 bases are a match to TRBD1. The CDR3 is made up of 14 amino acids. Germline CDR1 is SGDLS and CDR2 is YYNGEE. V trimming: 2 bases; J trimming: 6 bases; junction bases outside the gene matches: 7.

This chain uses TRBV11-2 with TRBJ2-1; 7 nucleotides agree with TRBD1. This CDR3 region has 15 residues. The germline V gene has CDR1 SGHAT and CDR2 FQNNGV. V was clipped by 5 bases and J by 7 bases; unmatched bases: 11. CDR3 bases: TGTGCCAGCAGCCCACGGACAGGCCTCGCAAATGAGCAGTTCTTC. Translated, it gives CASSPRTGLANEQFF.